The present T cell receptor beta chain was sequenced within a study of blood T cell repertoires in COVID-19. Across the whole study: The United States, Italy and Spain supplied acute and convalescent COVID-19 samples.

The CDR3 is 14 amino acids. The V gene's germline CDR1 is MGHDK and CDR2 SYGVNS. J was trimmed by 5 bases and V by 6 bases; bases with no gene match: 5. Per the original methods: Using reference gene primer amplification, nucleated cell counts were estimated. TCRdb's copy holds only in-frame clones and misses some; the assay was immunoSEQ multiplex PCR. The D gene and trimming were derived from the DNA, and the V and J assignments and clone size from that table. This sample has some 87,000 clones; approximately 84% occur once, and the top ten carry more than 20%. This sequence joins TRBV25-1 and TRBJ2-2; 8 nucleotides line up with TRBD2. Sequenced material: peripheral blood. The receptor was isolated from a human donor in a cohort sampled during active COVID-19. The CDR3 loop is CASRMASGTGELFF. The CDR3 nucleotides read TGTGCCAGCAGAATGGCTAGCGGGACCGGGGAGCTGTTTTTT.